The sequence of this T cell receptor (beta chain) was determined in a study of shared clonotypes between healthy human individuals (dated by TCRdb to 2020 to 2022). Background on the whole study: The cohort comprised a couple of women and a few men aged 18 to 49 years. For each donor, CD4 naive and CD4 memory were each run on three plates, CD8 naive on two plates, and CD8 memory on one plate. To estimate repertoire size and how much clonotypes are shared between individuals, the study performed deep sequencing of blood TCR repertoires from a few healthy adults. Different laboratories and diverse techniques were used to prepare libraries and sequence TCR repertoires, to increase sequencing depth and limit assay-specific biases. Per donor, leukapheresis produced somewhere between about 0.9 and 9.5 billion PBMCs. Study-wide conclusions, independent of this receptor: Across a few donors, about 5% of naive CD4, 3.5% of naive CD8, roughly 2.2% of memory CD4, and 0.4% to 0.45% of memory CD8 clonotypes were shared. Incomplete sequencing was indicated by rarefaction of sorted-subset datasets, despite the large sequencing depth. Based on pairwise subsampling, the degree of clonotype sharing among donors was expected to be affected by sequencing depth. Naive subsets generally had larger estimated clonotype richness than memory subsets did. Sampling was restricted to blood, and TCR repertoires in tissue are likely to differ from TCR repertoires in blood. Clonotypes shared by all four sorted-subset donors showed higher generation probabilities than non-shared clonotypes. Because the study included only a small number of donors, the genetic and exposure-history diversity represented was limited.

CD8 naive samples were obtained by positive selection for CCR7 among CD45RO-negative cells, yielding a CD45RA+CCR7+ population from which TemRA cells were excluded. Healthy HIV-negative adults with no recently reported acute infections or vaccinations were included as donors. All donors were Caucasian adults living in Nashville, Tennessee, USA. After blood collection by leukapheresis, PBMCs were isolated using Ficoll-Histopaque density gradient centrifugation and then cryopreserved in the vapor phase of liquid nitrogen. Analytical flow cytometry was used to check the purity and quantity of each magnetically sorted T cell population. Genomic DNA was isolated from each sorted fraction and quantified by UV absorbance on a Nanodrop 2000c. A note on this clone: Its antigen is currently not known. No much larger clone is present one base from it, and per-base qualities are unavailable.

Using the deep immunoSEQ assay, multiplex PCR amplified TCR CDR3 regions from genomic DNA. For each cell subset, the extracted genomic DNA was distributed evenly across all wells of several immunoSEQ 96-well plates, and each plate served as one replicate. For sorted subsets, 200 ng of genomic DNA, equivalent to 25,000 to 35,000 T cell genomes, went into each replicate PCR. Purified libraries were quantified with a Qubit 3.0 fluorometer, sized on a Bioanalyzer 2100, and re-quantified with the KAPA Library Quantification kit. A separate single-read 150-cycle Illumina NextSeq 550 flow cell was used to sequence each immunoSEQ 96-well plate. As for how the authors treated the data: Because the immunoSEQ output included only junctional sequences and no quality scores, the filtering could not be the same as the filtering used for full-length reads. Sequences were annotated with PyIR, a Python wrapper for IgBLAST v1.9, using IMGT germline references to assign V/J genes and CDR3. Reads with weak V/J assignments (E-value above 1e-6), missing CDR3, stop codons, out-of-frame junctions, or ambiguous translated residues were removed. V3J clonotypes were defined as sequences sharing the same inferred V gene, J gene, and CDR3 amino acid sequence. To compute the percentage overlap between repertoires, the number of shared unique clonotypes was divided by the size of the smaller repertoire. Richness of each repertoire was evaluated using RTK rarefaction, the Chao1 estimator, and Recon v2.1 estimates of unobserved clonotypes. For all TCRbeta clonotypes obtained by the gDNA method from four donors, generation probabilities were computed with OLGA. Drawn from immuneACCESS, this table holds only the in-frame rearrangements with V and J called that TCRdb kept. Clones are partly lost; checked studies trace under half to an unresolved V gene and leave the rest unexplained. V, J and clone size were drawn from that table, and D and trimming were deduced from the DNA. The sample table lists some 2,000,000 clones, roughly 94% of them with a count of one. Of the sample, around 1.1% falls within the top ten clones.

Based on the germline V gene (reference sequence), the CDR1 and CDR2 sequences are SEHNR and FQNEAQ. The CDR3 runs 14 amino acids, cysteine and phenylalanine included. Of the read, only the CDR3 DNA is kept; its 42 bases are in frame from base 1. V loses 5 bases of germline sequence and J loses 0 bases, and the interval between the two ends is 11 bases. Material: naive CD8+ T cells sorted from blood. This sample's cell subset or site label indicates: CD45RA+CCR7+. The sequence came from a young man in good health. The chain uses TRBV7-9 and TRBJ2-7, with no D gene named confidently. Read as DNA, the sequence is TGTGCCAGCAGCCACGACCCGAGCTCCTACGAGCAGTACTTC. This translates into CASSHDPSSYEQYF. Full variable domain (CDR3 extended with the reference TRBV7-9 and TRBJ2-7 proteins): DTGVSQNPRHKITKRGQNVTFRCDPISEHNRLYWYRQTLGQGPEFLTYFQNEAQLEKSRLLSDRFSAERPKGSFSTLEIQRTEQGDSAMYLCASSHDPSSYEQYFGPGTRLTVT.